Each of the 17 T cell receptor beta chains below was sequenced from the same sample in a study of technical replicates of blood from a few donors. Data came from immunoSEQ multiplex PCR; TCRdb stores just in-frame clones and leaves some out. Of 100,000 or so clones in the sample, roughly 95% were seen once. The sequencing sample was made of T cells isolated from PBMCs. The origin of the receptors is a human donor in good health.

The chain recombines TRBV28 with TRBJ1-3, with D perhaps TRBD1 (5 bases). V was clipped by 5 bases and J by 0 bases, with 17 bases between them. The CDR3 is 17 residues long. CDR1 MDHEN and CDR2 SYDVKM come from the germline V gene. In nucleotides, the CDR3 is TGTGCCAGCAGTCTAGCGGTGGGGCCCTACTCTGGAAACACCATATATTTT. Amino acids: CASSLAVGPYSGNTIYF. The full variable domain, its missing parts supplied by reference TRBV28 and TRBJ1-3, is DVKVTQSSRYLVKRTGEKVFLECVQDMDHENMFWYRQDPGLGLRLIYFSYDVKMKEKGDIPEGYSVSREKKERFSLILESASTNQTSMYLCASSLAVGPYSGNTIYFGEGSWLTVV.

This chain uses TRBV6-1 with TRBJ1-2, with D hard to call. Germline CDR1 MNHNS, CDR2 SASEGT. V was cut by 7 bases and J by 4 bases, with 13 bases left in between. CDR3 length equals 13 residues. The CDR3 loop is CASTLTETYGYTF. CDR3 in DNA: TGTGCCAGCACCCTTACAGAGACCTATGGCTACACCTTC.

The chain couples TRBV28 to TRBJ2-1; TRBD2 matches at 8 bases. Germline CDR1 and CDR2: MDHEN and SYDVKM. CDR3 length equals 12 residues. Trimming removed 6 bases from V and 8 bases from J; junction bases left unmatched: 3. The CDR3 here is CASSLTSDEQFF. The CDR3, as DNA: TGTGCCAGCAGCCTGACTAGCGATGAGCAGTTCTTC.

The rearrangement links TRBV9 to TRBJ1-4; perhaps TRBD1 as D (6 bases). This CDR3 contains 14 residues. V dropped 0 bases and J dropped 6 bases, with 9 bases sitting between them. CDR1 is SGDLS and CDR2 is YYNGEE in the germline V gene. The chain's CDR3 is CASSVEGHHEKLFF. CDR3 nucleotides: TGTGCCAGCAGCGTAGAGGGACACCATGAAAAACTGTTTTTT.

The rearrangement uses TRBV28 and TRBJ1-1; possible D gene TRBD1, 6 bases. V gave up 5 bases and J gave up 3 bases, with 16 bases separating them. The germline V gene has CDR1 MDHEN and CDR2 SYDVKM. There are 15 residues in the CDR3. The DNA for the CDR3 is TGTGCCAGCAGTCCTTTGGGGGCGCCGGACACTGAAGCTTTCTTT. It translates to CASSPLGAPDTEAFF.

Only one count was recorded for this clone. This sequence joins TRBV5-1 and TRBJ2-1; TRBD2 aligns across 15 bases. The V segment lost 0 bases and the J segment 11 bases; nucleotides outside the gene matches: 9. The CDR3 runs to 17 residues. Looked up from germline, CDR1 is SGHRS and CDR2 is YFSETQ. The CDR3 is CASSLASAGLAGGKQFF. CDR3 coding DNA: TGCGCCAGCAGCTTGGCCTCGGCGGGACTAGCGGGAGGAAAGCAGTTCTTC.

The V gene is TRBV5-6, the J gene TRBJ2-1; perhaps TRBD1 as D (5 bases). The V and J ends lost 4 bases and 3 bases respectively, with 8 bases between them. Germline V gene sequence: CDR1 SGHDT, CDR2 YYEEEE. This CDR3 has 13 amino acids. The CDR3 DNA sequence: TGTGCCAGCAGCCTCAGGGTCTACAATGAGCAGTTCTTC. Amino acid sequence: CASSLRVYNEQFF.

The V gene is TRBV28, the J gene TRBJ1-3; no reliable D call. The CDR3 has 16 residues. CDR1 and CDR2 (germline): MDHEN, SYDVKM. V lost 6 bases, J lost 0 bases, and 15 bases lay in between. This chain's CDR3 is CASSTPRLPSGNTIYF. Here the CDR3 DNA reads TGTGCCAGCAGCACCCCTAGACTGCCCTCTGGAAACACCATATATTTT.

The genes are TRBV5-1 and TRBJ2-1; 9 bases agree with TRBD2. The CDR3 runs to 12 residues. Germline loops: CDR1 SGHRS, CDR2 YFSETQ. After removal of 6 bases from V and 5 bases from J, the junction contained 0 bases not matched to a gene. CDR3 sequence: CASTSGNNEQFF. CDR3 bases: TGCGCCAGCACTAGCGGGAACAATGAGCAGTTCTTC. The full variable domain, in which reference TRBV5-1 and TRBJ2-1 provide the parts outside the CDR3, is KAGVTQTPRYLIKTRGQQVTLSCSPISGHRSVSWYQQTPGQGLQFLFEYFSETQRNKGNFPGRFSGRQFSNSRSEMNVSTLELGDSALYLCASTSGNNEQFFGPGTRLTVL.

In DNA form, the CDR3 reads TGCGCCAGCAGCCAATTGCTCGAGGGTCGCCAAACTCACTACGAGCAGTACTTC. This translates into CASSQLLEGRQTHYEQYF. This rearrangement joins TRBV4-3 to TRBJ2-7; tentative D call: TRBD2 (5 bases). CDR1 and CDR2 from the germline V gene are LGHNA and YSLEER. Trimming removed 2 bases from V and 3 bases from J, with 23 bases in between. The CDR3 consists of 18 residues.

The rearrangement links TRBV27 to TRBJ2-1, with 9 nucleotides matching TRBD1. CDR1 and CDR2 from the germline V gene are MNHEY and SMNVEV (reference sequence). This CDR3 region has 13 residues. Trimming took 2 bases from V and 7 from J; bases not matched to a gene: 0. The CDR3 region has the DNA TGTGCCAGCAGTTTAGACAGGGGGAATGAGCAGTTCTTC. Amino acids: CASSLDRGNEQFF.

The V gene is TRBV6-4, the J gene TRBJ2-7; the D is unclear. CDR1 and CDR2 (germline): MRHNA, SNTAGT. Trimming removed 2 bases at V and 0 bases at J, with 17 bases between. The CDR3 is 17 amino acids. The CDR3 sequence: CASSDEESARISYEQYF. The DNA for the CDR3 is TGTGCCAGCAGTGACGAGGAATCGGCACGGATCTCCTACGAGCAGTACTTC.

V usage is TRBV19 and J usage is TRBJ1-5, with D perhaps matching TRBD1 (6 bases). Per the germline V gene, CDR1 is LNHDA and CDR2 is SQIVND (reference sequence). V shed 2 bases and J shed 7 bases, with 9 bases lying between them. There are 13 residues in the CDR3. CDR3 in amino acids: CASSITGLQPQHF. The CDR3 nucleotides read TGTGCCAGTAGTATAACAGGGCTCCAGCCCCAGCATTTT.

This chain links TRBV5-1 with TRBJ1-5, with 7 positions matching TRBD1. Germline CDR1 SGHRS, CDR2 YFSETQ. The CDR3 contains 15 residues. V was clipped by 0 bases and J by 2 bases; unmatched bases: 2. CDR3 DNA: TGCGCCAGCAGCTTGGATACAGGGGGCAATCAGCCCCAGCATTTT. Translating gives CASSLDTGGNQPQHF.

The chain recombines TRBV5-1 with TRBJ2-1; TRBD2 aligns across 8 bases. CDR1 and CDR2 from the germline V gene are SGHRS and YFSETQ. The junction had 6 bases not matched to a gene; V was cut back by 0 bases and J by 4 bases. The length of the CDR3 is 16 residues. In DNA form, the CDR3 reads TGCGCCAGCAGCTTGGGGCTAGCGGGCTCTTACAATGAGCAGTTCTTC. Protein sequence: CASSLGLAGSYNEQFF.

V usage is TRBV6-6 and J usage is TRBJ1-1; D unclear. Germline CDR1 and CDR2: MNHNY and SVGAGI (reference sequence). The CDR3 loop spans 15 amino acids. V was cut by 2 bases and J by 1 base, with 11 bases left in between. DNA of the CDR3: TGTGCCAGCAGTTACGCTCAGGAGGGGAACACTGAAGCTTTCTTT. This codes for CASSYAQEGNTEAFF.

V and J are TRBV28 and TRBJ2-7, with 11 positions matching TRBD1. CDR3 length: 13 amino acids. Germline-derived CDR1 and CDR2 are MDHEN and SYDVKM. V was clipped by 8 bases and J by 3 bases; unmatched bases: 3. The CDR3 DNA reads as TGTGCCAGCGAGGGACAGGGGGACTACGAGCAGTACTTC. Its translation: CASEGQGDYEQYF.